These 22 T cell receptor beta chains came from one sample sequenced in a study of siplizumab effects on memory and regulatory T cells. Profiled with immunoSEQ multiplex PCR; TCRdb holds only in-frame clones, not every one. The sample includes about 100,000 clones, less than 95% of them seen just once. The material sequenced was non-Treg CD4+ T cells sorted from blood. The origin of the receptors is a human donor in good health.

The CDR3 nucleotides are TGTGCCAGCAGTGAACGGGGGCCGTCGGGAGAGACCCAGTACTTC. It translates to CASSERGPSGETQYF. The rearrangement links TRBV6-1 to TRBJ2-5; the D gene could be TRBD1 or TRBD2 (6 bases each). Germline V lookup: CDR1 MNHNS, CDR2 SASEGT. CDR3 length: 15 residues. V was clipped by 2 bases and J by 4 bases, with 14 bases between them.

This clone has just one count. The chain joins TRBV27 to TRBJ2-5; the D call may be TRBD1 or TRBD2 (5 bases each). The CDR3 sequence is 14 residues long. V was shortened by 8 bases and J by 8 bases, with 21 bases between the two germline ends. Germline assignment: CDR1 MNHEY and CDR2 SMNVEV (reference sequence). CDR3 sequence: CASGWDRAIGTQYF. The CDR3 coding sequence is TGTGCCAGCGGGTGGGACCGCGCCATCGGTACCCAGTACTTC.

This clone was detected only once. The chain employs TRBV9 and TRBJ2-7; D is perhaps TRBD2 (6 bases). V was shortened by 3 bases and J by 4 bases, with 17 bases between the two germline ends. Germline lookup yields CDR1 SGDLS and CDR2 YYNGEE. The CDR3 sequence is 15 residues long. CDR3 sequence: CASSAGRDGGYEQYF. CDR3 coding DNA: TGTGCCAGCAGCGCAGGCCGGGACGGGGGATACGAGCAGTACTTC.

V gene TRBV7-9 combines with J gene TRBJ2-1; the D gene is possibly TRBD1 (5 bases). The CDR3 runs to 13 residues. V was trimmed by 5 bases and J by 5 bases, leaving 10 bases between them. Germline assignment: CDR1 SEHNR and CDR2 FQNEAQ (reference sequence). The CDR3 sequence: CASSPGANNEQFF. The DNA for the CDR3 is TGTGCCAGCAGCCCTGGGGCCAACAATGAGCAGTTCTTC. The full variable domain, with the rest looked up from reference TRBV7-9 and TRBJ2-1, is DTGVSQNPRHKITKRGQNVTFRCDPISEHNRLYWYRQTLGQGPEFLTYFQNEAQLEKSRLLSDRFSAERPKGSFSTLEIQRTEQGDSAMYLCASSPGANNEQFFGPGTRLTVL.

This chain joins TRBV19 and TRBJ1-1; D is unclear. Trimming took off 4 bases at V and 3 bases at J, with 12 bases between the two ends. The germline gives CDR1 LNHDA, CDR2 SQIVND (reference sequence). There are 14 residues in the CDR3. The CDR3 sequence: CASSNGMKDTEAFF. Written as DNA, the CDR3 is TGTGCCAGTAGTAACGGGATGAAGGACACTGAAGCTTTCTTT.

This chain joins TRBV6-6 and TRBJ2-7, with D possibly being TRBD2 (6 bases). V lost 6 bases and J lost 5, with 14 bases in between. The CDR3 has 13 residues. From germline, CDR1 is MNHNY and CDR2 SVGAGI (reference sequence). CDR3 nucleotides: TGTGCCAGCAGGTTCCTGGGACTCAACGAGCAGTACTTC. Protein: CASRFLGLNEQYF.

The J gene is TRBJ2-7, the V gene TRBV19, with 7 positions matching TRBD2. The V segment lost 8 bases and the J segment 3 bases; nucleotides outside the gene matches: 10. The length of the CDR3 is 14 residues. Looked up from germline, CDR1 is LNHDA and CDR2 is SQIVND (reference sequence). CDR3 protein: CASGRGGEIYEQYF. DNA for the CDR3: TGTGCCAGTGGGAGGGGAGGGGAAATCTACGAGCAGTACTTC.

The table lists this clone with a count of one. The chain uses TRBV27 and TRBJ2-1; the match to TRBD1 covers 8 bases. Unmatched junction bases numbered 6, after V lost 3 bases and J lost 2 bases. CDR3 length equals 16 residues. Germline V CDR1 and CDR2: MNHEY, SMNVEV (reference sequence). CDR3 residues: CASSFGTGWAYNEQFF. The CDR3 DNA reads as TGTGCCAGCAGTTTCGGGACAGGATGGGCCTACAATGAGCAGTTCTTC.

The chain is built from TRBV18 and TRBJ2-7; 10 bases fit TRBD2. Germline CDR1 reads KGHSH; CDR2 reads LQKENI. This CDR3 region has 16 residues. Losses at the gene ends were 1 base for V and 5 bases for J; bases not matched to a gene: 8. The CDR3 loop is CASSPLSSGSIHEQYF. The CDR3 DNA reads TGTGCCAGCTCACCACTCTCTAGCGGGAGCATCCACGAGCAGTACTTC.

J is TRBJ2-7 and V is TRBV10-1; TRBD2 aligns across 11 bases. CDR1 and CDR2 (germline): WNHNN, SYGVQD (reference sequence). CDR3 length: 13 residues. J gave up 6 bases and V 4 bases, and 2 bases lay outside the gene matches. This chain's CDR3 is CASSVGTSGEQYF. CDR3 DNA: TGCGCCAGCAGTGTCGGGACTAGCGGCGAGCAGTACTTC.

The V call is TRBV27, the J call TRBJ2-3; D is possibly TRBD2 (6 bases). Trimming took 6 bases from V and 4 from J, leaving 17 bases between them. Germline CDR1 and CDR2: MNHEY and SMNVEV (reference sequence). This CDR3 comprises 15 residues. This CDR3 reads CASSARGFFADTQYF. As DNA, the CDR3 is TGTGCCAGCAGCGCCCGGGGGTTCTTCGCAGATACGCAGTATTTT.

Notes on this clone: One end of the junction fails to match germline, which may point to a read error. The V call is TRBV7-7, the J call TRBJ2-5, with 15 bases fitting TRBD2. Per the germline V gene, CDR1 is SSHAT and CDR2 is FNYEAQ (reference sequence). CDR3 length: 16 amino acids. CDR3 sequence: CASSRGLAGGQETQYF. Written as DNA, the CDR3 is TGTGCTAGCAGCCGGGGACTAGCGGGAGGCCAAGAGACCCAGTACTTC. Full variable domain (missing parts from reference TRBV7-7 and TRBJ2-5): GAGVSQSPRYKVTKRGQDVTLRCDPISSHATLYWYQQALGQGPEFLTYFNYEAQPDKSGLPSDRFSAERPEGSISTLTIQRTEQRDSAMYRCASSRGLAGGQETQYFGPGTRLLVL.

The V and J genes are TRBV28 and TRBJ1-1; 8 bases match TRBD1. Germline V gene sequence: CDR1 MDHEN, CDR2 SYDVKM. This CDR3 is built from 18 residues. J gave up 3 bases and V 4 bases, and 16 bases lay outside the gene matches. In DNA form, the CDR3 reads TGTGCCAGCAGTTCTCGGGACAGGCGCTGGAGGGGTGACACTGAAGCTTTCTTT. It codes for CASSSRDRRWRGDTEAFF.

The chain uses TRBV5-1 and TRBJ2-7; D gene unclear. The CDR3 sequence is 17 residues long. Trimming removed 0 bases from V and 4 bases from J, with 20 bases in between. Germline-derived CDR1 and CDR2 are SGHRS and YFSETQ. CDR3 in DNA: TGCGCCAGCAGCTTGGATGGTGGCTCTGGGATTACTTACGAGCAGTACTTC. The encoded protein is CASSLDGGSGITYEQYF.

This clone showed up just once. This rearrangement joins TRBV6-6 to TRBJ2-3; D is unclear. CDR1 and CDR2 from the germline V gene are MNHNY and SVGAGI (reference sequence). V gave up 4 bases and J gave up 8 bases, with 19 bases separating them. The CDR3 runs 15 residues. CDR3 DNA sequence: TGTGCCAGCAGTTCCACTATAAAGACGGGCCCTACGCAGTATTTT. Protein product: CASSSTIKTGPTQYF.

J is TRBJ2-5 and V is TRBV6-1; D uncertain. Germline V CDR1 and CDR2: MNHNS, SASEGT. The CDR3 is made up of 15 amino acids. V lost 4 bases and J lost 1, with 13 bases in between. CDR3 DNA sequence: TGTGCCAGCAGTGCCCTCAGTAACTCCCAAGAGACCCAGTACTTC. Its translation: CASSALSNSQETQYF.

CDR3 protein: CASSLMGQGTGANVLTF. Here the CDR3 DNA reads TGTGCCAGCAGCTTGATGGGACAGGGGACTGGGGCCAACGTCCTGACTTTC. The V call is TRBV7-3, the J call TRBJ2-6; 10 bases align to TRBD1. V dropped 3 bases and J dropped 2; count of bases not matched to a gene: 4. The CDR3 spans 17 residues. Germline V gives CDR1 SGHTA, CDR2 FQGTGA.

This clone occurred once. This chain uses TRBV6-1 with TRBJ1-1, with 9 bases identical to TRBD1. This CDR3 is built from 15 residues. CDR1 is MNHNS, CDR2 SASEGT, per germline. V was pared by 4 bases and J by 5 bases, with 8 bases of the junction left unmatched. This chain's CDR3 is CASSGNRGLWTEAFF. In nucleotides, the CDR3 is TGTGCCAGCAGTGGTAACAGGGGGCTGTGGACTGAAGCTTTCTTT.

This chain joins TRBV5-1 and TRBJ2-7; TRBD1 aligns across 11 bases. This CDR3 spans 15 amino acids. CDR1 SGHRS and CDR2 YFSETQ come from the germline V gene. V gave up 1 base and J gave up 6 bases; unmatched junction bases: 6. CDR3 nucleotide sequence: TGCGCCAGCAGCTTGTCCAGGGACAGGGGGATCGAGCAGTACTTC. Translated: CASSLSRDRGIEQYF.

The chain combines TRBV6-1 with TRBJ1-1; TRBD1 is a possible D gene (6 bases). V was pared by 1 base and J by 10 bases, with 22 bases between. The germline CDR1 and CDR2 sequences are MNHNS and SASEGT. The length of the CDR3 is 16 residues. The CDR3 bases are TGTGCCAGCAGTGAAGGGGCAGGGGCGGCCCCAATTCGAGCTTTCTTT. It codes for CASSEGAGAAPIRAFF.

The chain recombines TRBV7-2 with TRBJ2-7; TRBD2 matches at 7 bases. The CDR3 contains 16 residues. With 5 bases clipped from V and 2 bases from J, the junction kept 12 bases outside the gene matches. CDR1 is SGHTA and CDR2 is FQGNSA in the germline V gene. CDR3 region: CASSPRTGGGTYEQYF. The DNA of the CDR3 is TGTGCCAGCAGCCCCCGTACGGGGGGTGGAACCTACGAGCAGTACTTC.

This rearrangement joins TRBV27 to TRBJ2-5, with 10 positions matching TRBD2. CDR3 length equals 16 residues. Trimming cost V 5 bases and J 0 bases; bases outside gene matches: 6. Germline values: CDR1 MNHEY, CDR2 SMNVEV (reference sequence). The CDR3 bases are TGTGCCAGCAGTCGCTCTAGCGGGGGTCACCAAGAGACCCAGTACTTC. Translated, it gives CASSRSSGGHQETQYF.